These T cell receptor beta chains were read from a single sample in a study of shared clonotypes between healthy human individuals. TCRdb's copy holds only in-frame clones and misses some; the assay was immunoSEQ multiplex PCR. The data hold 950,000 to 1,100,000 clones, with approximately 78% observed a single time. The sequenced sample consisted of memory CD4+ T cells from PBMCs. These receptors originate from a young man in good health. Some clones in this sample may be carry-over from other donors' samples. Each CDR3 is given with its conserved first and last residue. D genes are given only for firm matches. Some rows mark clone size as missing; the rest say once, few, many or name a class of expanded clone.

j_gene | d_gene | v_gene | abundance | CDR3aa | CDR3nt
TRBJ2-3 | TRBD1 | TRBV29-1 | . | CSVVPGTADTQYF | TGCAGCGTTGTTCCGGGGACAGCAGATACGCAGTATTTT
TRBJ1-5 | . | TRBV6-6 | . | CASSYSRGGNQPQHF | TGTGCCAGCAGTTACTCCCGGGGTGGGAATCAGCCCCAGCATTTT
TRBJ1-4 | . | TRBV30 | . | CAWSVDATNEKLFF | TGTGCCTGGAGTGTAGATGCAACTAATGAAAAACTGTTTTTT
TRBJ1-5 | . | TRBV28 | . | CASSWFGPYQPQHF | TGTGCCAGCAGTTGGTTCGGGCCATATCAGCCCCAGCATTTT
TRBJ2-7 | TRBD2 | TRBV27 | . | CASSFVGLRGRAESTYEQYF | TGTGCCAGCAGTTTTGTGGGCCTTCGCGGGAGGGCCGAATCCACCTACGAGCAGTACTTC
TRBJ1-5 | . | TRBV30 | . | CAFNTMGNQPQHF | TGTGCCTTCAACACAATGGGCAATCAGCCCCAGCATTTT
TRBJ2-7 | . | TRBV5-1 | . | CASSLGQRRHEQYF | TGCGCCAGCAGCTTGGGACAGCGTAGGCACGAGCAGTACTTC
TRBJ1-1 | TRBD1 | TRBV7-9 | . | CASSFPDRKAFF | TGTGCCAGCAGCTTCCCGGACAGGAAAGCTTTCTTT
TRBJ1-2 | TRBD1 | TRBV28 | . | CASSPDGTGRGYTF | TGTGCCAGCAGTCCTGACGGGACAGGGCGCGGCTACACCTTC
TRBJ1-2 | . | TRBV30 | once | CAWSGLYGYTF | TGTGCCTGGAGTGGTCTCTATGGCTACACCTTC
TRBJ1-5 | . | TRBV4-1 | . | CASSHRGSNQPQHF | TGCGCCAGCAGCCACAGGGGAAGCAATCAGCCCCAGCATTTT
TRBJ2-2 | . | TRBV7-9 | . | CASSGWRGGYGELFF | TGTGCCAGTTCGGGCTGGCGGGGAGGTTATGGGGAGCTGTTTTTT
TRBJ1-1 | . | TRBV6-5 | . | CATTRQQGSTEAFF | TGTGCCACTACAAGGCAACAGGGCAGCACTGAAGCTTTCTTT
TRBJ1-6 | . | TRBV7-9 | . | CASSSNNSPLHF | TGTGCCAGCAGCTCCAATAATTCACCCCTCCACTTT
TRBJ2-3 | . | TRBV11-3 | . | CASSLNGQGLTDTQYF | TGTGCCAGCAGCTTAAATGGCCAGGGTCTCACAGATACGCAGTATTTT
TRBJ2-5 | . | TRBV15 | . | CATSKSPLQTGVFQETQYF | TGTGCCACCAGCAAATCCCCTCTTCAGACCGGAGTATTCCAAGAGACCCAGTACTTC
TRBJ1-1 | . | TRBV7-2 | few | CASSSQARGNTEAFF | TGTGCCAGCAGCTCTCAAGCCCGGGGAAACACTGAAGCTTTCTTT
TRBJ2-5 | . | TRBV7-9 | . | CASSLELGGALETQYF | TGTGCCAGCAGCTTAGAACTCGGGGGCGCGTTAGAGACCCAGTACTTC
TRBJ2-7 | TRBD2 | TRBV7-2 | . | CASSSTPGLASYEQYF | TGTGCCAGCAGCTCCACTCCGGGACTAGCGTCCTACGAGCAGTACTTC
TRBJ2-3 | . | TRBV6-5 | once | CASTARGGSDTQYF | TGTGCCAGCACGGCCAGGGGAGGATCAGATACGCAGTATTTT
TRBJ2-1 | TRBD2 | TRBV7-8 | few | CASSLARGRNNEQFF | TGTGCCAGCAGCTTAGCGCGCGGGAGAAACAATGAGCAGTTCTTC
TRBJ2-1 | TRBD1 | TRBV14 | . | CASSQAGGRREQFF | TGTGCCAGCAGCCAAGCAGGGGGCAGACGGGAGCAGTTCTTC